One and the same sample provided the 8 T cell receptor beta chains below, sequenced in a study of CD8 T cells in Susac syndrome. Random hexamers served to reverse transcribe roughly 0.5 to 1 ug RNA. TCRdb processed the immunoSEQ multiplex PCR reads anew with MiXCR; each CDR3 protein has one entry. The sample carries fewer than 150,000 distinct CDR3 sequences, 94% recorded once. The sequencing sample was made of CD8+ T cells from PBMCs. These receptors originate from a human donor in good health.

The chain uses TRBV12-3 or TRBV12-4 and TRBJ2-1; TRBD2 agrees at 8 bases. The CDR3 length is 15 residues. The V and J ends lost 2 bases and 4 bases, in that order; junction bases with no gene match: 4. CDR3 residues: CASSLRTSRYNEQFF. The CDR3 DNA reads TGTGCCAGCAGTTTAAGGACTAGCCGTTACAATGAGCAGTTCTTC.

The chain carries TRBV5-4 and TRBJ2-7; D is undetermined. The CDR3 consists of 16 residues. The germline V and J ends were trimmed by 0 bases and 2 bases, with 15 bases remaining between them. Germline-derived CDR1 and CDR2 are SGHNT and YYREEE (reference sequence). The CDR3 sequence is CASSLDYLTPPYEQYF. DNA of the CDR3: TGTGCCAGCAGCTTGGATTACTTGACACCACCCTACGAGCAGTACTTC.

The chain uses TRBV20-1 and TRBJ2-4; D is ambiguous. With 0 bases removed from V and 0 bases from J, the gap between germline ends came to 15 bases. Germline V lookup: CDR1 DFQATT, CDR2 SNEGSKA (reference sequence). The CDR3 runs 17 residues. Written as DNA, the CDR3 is TGCAGTGCTAGAGATCCCGGTCTCGCCAGAGCCAAAAACATTCAGTACTTC. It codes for CSARDPGLARAKNIQYF.

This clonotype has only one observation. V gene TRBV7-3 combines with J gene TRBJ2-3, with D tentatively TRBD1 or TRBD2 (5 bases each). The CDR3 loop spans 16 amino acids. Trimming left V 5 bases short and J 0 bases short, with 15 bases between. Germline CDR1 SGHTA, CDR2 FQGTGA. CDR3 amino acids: CASSPGTASSTDTQYF. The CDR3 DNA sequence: TGTGCCAGCAGCCCCGGGACGGCGTCTAGCACAGATACGCAGTATTTT.

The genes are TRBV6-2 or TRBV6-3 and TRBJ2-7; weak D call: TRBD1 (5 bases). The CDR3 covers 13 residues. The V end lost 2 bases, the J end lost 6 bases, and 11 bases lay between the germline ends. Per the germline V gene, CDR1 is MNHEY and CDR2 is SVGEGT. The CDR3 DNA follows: TGTGCCAGCAGTTACATCCTGGGGCGCGAGCAGTACTTC. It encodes CASSYILGREQYF.

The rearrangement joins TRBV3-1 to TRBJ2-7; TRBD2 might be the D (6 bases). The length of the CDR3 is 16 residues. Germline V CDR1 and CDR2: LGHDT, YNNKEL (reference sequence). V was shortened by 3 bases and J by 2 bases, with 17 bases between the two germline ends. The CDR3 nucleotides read TGTGCCAGCAGCCAGGCCGGGGGTCTGCGTCCCTACGAGCAGTACTTC. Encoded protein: CASSQAGGLRPYEQYF.

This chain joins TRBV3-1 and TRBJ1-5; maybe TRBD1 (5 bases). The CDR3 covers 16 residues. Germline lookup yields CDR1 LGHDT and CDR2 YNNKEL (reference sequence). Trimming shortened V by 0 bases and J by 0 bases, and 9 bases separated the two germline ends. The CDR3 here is CASSQDGAYSNQPQHF. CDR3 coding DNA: TGTGCCAGCAGCCAAGATGGGGCGTATAGCAATCAGCCCCAGCATTTT.

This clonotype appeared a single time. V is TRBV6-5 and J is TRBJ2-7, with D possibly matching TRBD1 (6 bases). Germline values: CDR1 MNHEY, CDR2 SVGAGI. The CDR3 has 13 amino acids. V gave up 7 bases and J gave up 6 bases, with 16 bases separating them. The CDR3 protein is CASTQKLGGEQYF. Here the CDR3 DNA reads TGTGCCAGCACCCAAAAGTTAGGGGGCGAGCAGTACTTC.